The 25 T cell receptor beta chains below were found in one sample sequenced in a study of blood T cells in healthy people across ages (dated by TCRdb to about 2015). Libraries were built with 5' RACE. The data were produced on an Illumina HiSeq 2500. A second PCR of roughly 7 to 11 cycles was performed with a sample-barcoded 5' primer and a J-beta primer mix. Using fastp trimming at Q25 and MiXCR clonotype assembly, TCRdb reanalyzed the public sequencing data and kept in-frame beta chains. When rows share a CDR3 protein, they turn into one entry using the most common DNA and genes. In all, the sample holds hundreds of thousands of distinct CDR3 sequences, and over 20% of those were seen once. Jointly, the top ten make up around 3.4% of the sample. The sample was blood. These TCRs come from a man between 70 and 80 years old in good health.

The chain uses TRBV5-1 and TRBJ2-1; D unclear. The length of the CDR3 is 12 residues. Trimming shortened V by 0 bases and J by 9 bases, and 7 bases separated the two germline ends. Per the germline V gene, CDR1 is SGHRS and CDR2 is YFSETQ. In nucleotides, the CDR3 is TGCGCCAGCAGCTTGGGATGGGGTGAGCAGTTCTTC. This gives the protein CASSLGWGEQFF.

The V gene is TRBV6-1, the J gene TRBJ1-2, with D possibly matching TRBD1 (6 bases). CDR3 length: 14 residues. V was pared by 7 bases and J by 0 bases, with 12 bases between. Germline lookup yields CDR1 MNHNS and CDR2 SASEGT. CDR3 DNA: TGTGCCAGCAAGGCGGGGACATCTAACTATGGCTACACCTTC. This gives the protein CASKAGTSNYGYTF.

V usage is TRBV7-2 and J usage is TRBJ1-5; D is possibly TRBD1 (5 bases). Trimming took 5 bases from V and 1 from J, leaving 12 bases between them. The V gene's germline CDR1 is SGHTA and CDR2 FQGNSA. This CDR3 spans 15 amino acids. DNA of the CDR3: TGTGCCAGCAGCCTCGGGACGGTGAGCAATCAGCCCCAGCATTTT. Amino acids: CASSLGTVSNQPQHF.

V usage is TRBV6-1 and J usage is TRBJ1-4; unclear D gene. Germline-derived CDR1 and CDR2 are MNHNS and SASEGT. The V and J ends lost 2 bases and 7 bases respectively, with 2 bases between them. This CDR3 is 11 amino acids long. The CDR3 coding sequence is TGTGCCAGCAGTGAATCTGAAAAACTGTTTTTT. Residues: CASSESEKLFF.

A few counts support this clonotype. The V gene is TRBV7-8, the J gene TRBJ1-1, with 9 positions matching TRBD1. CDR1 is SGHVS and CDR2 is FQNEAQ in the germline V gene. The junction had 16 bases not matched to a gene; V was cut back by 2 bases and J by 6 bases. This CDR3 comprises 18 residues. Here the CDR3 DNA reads TGTGCCAGCAGCTTAACGGGGGGGGACAGGGCTGAAGGCCCTGAAGCTTTCTTT. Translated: CASSLTGGDRAEGPEAFF.

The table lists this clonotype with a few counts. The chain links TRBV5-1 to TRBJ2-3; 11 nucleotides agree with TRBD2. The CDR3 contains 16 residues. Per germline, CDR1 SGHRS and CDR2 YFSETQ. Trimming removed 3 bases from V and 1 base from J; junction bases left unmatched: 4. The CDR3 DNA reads TGCGCCAGCAGCTCCAAACTAGCGGGAGGCACAGATACGCAGTATTTT. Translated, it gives CASSSKLAGGTDTQYF.

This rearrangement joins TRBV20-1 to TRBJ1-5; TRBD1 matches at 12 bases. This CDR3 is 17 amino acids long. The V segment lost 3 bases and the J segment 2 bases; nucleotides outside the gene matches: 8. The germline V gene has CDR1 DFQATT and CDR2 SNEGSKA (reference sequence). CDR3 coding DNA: TGCAGTGCTAGTGCCGGGACAGGGGGCCTTGGCAATCAGCCCCAGCATTTT. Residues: CSASAGTGGLGNQPQHF.

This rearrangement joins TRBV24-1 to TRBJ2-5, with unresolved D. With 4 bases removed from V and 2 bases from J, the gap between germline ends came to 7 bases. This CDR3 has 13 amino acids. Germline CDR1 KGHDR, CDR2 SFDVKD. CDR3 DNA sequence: TGTGCCACCAGTGACCGACGGCAAGAGACCCAGTACTTC. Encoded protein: CATSDRRQETQYF.

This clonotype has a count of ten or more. CDR3 in amino acids: CASSLSGRSEGEQFF. The CDR3 DNA reads as TGCGCCAGCAGCTTAAGCGGGAGGAGTGAGGGTGAGCAGTTCTTC. This chain uses TRBV5-1 with TRBJ2-1; 9 positions agree with TRBD2. The trim removed 2 bases at V and 9 bases at J, leaving 9 bases unmatched. CDR1 and CDR2 from the germline V gene are SGHRS and YFSETQ. This CDR3 has 15 amino acids.

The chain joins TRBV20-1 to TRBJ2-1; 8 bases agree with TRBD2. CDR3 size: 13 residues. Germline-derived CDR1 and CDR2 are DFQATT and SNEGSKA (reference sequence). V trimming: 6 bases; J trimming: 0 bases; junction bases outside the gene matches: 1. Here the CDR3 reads CSAGTSSYNEQFF. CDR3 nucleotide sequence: TGCAGTGCAGGGACTAGCTCCTACAATGAGCAGTTCTTC.

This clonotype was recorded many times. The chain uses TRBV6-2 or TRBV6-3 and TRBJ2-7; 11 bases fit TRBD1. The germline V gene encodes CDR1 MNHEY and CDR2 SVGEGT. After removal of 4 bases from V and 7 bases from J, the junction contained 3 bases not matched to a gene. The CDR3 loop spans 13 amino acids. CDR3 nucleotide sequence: TGTGCCAGCAGTTGGACAGGGGGCGGTGAGCAGTACTTC. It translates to CASSWTGGGEQYF.

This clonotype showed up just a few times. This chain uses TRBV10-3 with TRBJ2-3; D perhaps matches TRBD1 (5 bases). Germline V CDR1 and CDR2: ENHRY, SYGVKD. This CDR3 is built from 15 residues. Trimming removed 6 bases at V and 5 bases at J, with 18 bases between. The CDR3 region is CAISGKGQGKDTQYF. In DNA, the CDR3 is TGTGCCATCAGCGGTAAAGGGCAGGGAAAAGATACGCAGTATTTT.

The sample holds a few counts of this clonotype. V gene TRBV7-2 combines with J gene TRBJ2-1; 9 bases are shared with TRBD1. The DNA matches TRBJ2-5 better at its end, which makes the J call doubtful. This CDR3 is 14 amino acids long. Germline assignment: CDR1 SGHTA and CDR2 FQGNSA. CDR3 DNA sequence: TGTGCCAGCAGCTTCCGGACAGGGGAGGAGACCCAGTACTTC. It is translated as CASSFRTGEETQYF.

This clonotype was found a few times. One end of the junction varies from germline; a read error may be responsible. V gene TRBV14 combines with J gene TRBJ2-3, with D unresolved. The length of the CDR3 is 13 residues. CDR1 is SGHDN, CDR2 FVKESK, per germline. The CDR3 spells CTSSQDRLGTQYF. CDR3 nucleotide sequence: TGTACCAGCAGCCAAGATCGTCTAGGGACGCAGTATTTT. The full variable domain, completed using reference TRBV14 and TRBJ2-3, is EAGVTQFPSHSVIEKGQTVTLRCDPISGHDNLYWYRRVMGKEIKFLLHFVKESKQDESGMPNNRFLAERTGGTYSTLKVQPAELEDSGVYFCTSSQDRLGTQYFGPGTRLTVL.

This CDR3 is CASSYVSYNEQFF. Written as DNA, the CDR3 is TGTGCCAGCAGTTACGTTTCGTACAATGAGCAGTTCTTC. The chain employs TRBV6-6 and TRBJ2-1; D is unclear. V dropped 2 bases and J dropped 4 bases, with 6 bases sitting between them. The CDR3 covers 13 residues. In germline, CDR1 is MNHNY, CDR2 SVGAGI (reference sequence).

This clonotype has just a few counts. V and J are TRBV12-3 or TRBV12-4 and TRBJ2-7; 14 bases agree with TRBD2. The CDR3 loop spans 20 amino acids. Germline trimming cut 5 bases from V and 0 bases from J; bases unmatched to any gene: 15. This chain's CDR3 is CASSAGPETSGRDSSYEQYF. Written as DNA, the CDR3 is TGTGCCAGCAGTGCTGGCCCTGAGACTAGCGGGAGGGATAGCTCCTACGAGCAGTACTTC.

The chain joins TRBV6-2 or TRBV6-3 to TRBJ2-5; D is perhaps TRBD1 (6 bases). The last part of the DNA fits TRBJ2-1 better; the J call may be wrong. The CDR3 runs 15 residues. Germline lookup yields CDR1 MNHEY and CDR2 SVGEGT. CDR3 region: CASSPAKAEGGEQFF. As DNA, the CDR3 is TGTGCCAGCAGCCCTGCTAAAGCGGAAGGGGGTGAGCAGTTCTTC.

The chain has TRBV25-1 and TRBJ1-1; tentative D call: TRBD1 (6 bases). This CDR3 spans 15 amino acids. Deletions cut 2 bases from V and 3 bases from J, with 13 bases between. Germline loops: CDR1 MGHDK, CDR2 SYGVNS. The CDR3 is CASSEGQGWDTEAFF. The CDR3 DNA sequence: TGTGCCAGCAGTGAAGGGCAGGGGTGGGACACTGAAGCTTTCTTT.

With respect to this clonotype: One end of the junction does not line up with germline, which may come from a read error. The DNA of the CDR3 is TGCAGCGCCTATACAACGGGAGGCACGAATGAGCAGTTGTTC. It yields the protein CSAYTTGGTNEQLF. J is TRBJ2-5 and V is TRBV29-1; 7 bases agree with TRBD2. CDR1 is SQVTM, CDR2 ANQGSEA, per germline. The CDR3 totals 14 residues.

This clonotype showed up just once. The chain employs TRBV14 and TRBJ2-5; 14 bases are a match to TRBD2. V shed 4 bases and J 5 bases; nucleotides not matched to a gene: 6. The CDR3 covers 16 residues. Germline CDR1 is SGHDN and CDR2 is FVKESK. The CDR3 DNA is TGTGCCAGCAGCCCAAGACTAGCGGGAGGGCGGGAGACCCAGTACTTC. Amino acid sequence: CASSPRLAGGRETQYF.

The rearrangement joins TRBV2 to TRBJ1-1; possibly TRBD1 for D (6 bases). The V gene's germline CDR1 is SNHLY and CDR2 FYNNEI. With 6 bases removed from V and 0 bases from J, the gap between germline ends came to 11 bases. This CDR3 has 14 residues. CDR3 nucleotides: TGTGCCAGCAGCACACAGGGAATGAACACTGAAGCTTTCTTT. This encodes CASSTQGMNTEAFF.

In DNA, the CDR3 is TGTGCCAGTAGTATAGTAGGCAGGGGGGATACTGAAGCTTTCTTT. This encodes CASSIVGRGDTEAFF. The genes are TRBV19 and TRBJ1-1, with TRBD1 matching over 7 bases. Germline assignment: CDR1 LNHDA and CDR2 SQIVND (reference sequence). Losses at the gene ends were 1 base for V and 5 bases for J; bases not matched to a gene: 7. The CDR3 is made up of 15 amino acids.

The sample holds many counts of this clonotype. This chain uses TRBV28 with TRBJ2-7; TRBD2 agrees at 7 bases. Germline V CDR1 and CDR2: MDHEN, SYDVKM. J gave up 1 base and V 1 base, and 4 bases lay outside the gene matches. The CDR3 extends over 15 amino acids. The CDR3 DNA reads TGTGCCAGCAGTTTATCTGGCGGGAGTTCCTACGAGCAGTACTTC. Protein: CASSLSGGSSYEQYF. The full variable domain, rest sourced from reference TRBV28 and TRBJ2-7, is DVKVTQSSRYLVKRTGEKVFLECVQDMDHENMFWYRQDPGLGLRLIYFSYDVKMKEKGDIPEGYSVSREKKERFSLILESASTNQTSMYLCASSLSGGSSYEQYFGPGTRLTVT.

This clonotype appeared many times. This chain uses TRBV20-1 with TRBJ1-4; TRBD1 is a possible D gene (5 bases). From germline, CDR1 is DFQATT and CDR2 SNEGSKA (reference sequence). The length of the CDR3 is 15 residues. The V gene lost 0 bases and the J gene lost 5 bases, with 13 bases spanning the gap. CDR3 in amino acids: CSARDLGGRNEKLFF. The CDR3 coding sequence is TGCAGTGCTAGAGATCTGGGGGGGAGGAATGAAAAACTGTTTTTT.

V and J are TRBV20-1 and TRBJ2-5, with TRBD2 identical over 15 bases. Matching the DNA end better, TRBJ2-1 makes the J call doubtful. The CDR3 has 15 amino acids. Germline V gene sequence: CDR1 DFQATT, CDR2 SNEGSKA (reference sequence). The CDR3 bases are TGCAGTGCTAGAGGCGGACTAGCGGGAGGGAAGGAGCAGTTCTTC. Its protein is CSARGGLAGGKEQFF.